The 30 T cell receptor beta chains reported below all come from one sample, sequenced in a study of T cells after yellow fever vaccination. In TCRdb, the 5' RACE reads were re-called with MiXCR into one record per CDR3 protein. In the table there are about 250,000 distinct CDR3 sequences, roughly 3.5% of which are singletons. The sample consisted of PBMCs, taken 15 days after the yellow fever booster vaccination. Source of these receptors: a young man who received the YFV17D yellow fever vaccine.

This clonotype was picked up many times. The genes are TRBV4-3 and TRBJ1-2; the match to TRBD1 covers 11 bases. With 4 bases clipped from V and 6 bases from J, the junction kept 7 bases outside the gene matches. This CDR3 comprises 15 residues. Germline CDR1 and CDR2: LGHNA and YSLEER. CDR3 nucleotide sequence: TGCGCCAGCAGCCCCGGGACAGGGGGTAGGGATGGCTACACCTTC. Translating it yields CASSPGTGGRDGYTF.

There are many counts of this clonotype. The V and J genes are TRBV5-1 and TRBJ1-4; no clear D gene. Trimming took off 4 bases at V and 0 bases at J, with 7 bases between the two ends. The germline V gene encodes CDR1 SGHRS and CDR2 YFSETQ. There are 14 residues in the CDR3. The CDR3 region is CASSPKATNEKLFF. The CDR3 nucleotides are TGCGCCAGCAGCCCGAAAGCAACTAATGAAAAACTGTTTTTT.

Many counts were recorded for this clonotype. The chain couples TRBV7-2 to TRBJ2-5; 16 positions agree with TRBD2. CDR1 and CDR2 (germline): SGHTA, FQGNSA. The CDR3 extends over 17 amino acids. V lost 5 bases, J lost 4 bases, and 7 bases stayed unmatched. CDR3 amino acids: CASSKGLAGGTGETQYF. The CDR3 nucleotides are TGTGCCAGCAGCAAGGGACTAGCGGGGGGGACAGGAGAGACCCAGTACTTC.

This clonotype was counted many times. The gene calls are TRBV6-2 or TRBV6-3 and TRBJ2-7; tentatively, D is TRBD2 (6 bases). V was clipped by 6 bases and J by 2 bases, with 14 bases between them. The CDR3 consists of 14 residues. Germline lookup yields CDR1 MNHEY and CDR2 SVGEGT. The CDR3 spells CASRLGGSAYEQYV. CDR3 DNA: TGTGCCAGCAGACTTGGAGGGAGCGCCTACGAGCAGTACGTC.

This clonotype has ten or more counts. The V call is TRBV7-9, the J call TRBJ2-3; the D gene is possibly TRBD2 (5 bases). CDR1 and CDR2 from the germline V gene are SEHNR and FQNEAQ (reference sequence). Trimming removed 5 bases from V and 4 bases from J, with 22 bases in between. The CDR3 has 17 residues. This chain's CDR3 is CASSRREPEVGPDTQYF. The CDR3 DNA is TGTGCCAGCAGCCGAAGGGAGCCTGAAGTTGGGCCAGATACGCAGTATTTT.

The table lists this clonotype with many counts. The rearrangement joins TRBV28 to TRBJ2-1; TRBD2 matches 7 bases. The CDR3 has 18 amino acids. CDR1 and CDR2 (germline): MDHEN, SYDVKM. The trim removed 4 bases at V and 2 bases at J, leaving 14 bases unmatched. The CDR3 here is CASSSPRGGGETYNEQFF. Written as DNA, the CDR3 is TGTGCCAGCAGTTCCCCTCGCGGTGGGGGGGAAACCTACAATGAGCAGTTCTTC. The full variable domain, completed using reference TRBV28 and TRBJ2-1, is DVKVTQSSRYLVKRTGEKVFLECVQDMDHENMFWYRQDPGLGLRLIYFSYDVKMKEKGDIPEGYSVSREKKERFSLILESASTNQTSMYLCASSSPRGGGETYNEQFFGPGTRLTVL.

This clonotype was detected ten times or more. The chain employs TRBV7-2 and TRBJ2-5; maybe TRBD1 (6 bases). Trimming left V 4 bases short and J 4 bases short, with 13 bases between. CDR1 is SGHTA, CDR2 FQGNSA, per germline. The CDR3 sequence is 14 residues long. CDR3 nucleotide sequence: TGTGCCAGCAGCTCCCAGGGGATAGGAGAGACCCAGTACTTC. This codes for CASSSQGIGETQYF.

This clonotype was detected many times. This sequence joins TRBV7-9 and TRBJ1-5; unclear D gene. V was pared by 3 bases and J by 7 bases, with 7 bases between. In germline, CDR1 is SEHNR, CDR2 FQNEAQ (reference sequence). The CDR3 has 12 residues. The CDR3 is CASSLTGQPQHF. The DNA for the CDR3 is TGTGCCAGCAGCTTGACGGGGCAGCCCCAGCATTTT.

This clonotype has at least ten counts. The chain has TRBV5-1 and TRBJ2-3; D gene ambiguous. CDR3 length: 15 amino acids. Germline V gene sequence: CDR1 SGHRS, CDR2 YFSETQ. With 4 bases removed from V and 3 bases from J, the gap between germline ends came to 15 bases. CDR3 loop: CASSTTPTLTDTQYF. The CDR3 bases are TGCGCCAGCAGCACCACCCCGACCCTAACAGATACGCAGTATTTT.

This clonotype was seen ten or more times. This chain joins TRBV4-2 and TRBJ1-1; D perhaps matches TRBD1 (6 bases). The germline V gene has CDR1 LGHNA and CDR2 YNFKEQ. The V gene lost 0 bases and the J gene lost 10 bases, with 12 bases spanning the gap. CDR3 length: 13 residues. The CDR3 DNA is TGTGCCAGCAGCCAAGATCCGGGGGCGGGAGCTTTCTTT. Residues: CASSQDPGAGAFF.

This clonotype showed up many times. The V and J genes are TRBV5-1 and TRBJ2-5; 10 nucleotides line up with TRBD1. The CDR3 runs 15 residues. V gave up 5 bases and J gave up 2 bases; unmatched junction bases: 6. The germline V gene encodes CDR1 SGHRS and CDR2 YFSETQ. The CDR3: CASSQEGQGQETQYF. For the CDR3, the DNA is TGCGCCAGCAGTCAAGAGGGACAGGGGCAAGAGACCCAGTACTTC.

This clonotype showed up many times. This chain uses TRBV9 with TRBJ1-2; the match to TRBD1 covers 7 bases. Trimming at V came to 3 bases and at J to 3 bases, leaving 5 bases not matched to a gene. The CDR3 contains 14 residues. Looked up from germline, CDR1 is SGDLS and CDR2 is YYNGEE. The CDR3 region has the DNA TGTGCCAGCAGCGCAGGGGACAGCCACTATGGCTACACCTTC. It specifies CASSAGDSHYGYTF.

The table lists this clonotype with many counts. V is TRBV27 and J is TRBJ2-3; 8 bases line up with TRBD2. The junction had 9 bases not matched to a gene; V was cut back by 0 bases and J by 4 bases. CDR1 and CDR2 (germline): MNHEY, SMNVEV (reference sequence). This CDR3 has 17 residues. CDR3 region: CASSLSNPGLAADTQYF. The DNA for the CDR3 is TGTGCCAGCAGTTTATCAAACCCAGGACTAGCCGCAGATACGCAGTATTTT.

This clonotype was counted many times. V gene TRBV15 combines with J gene TRBJ1-5; D not certain. Germline values: CDR1 LNHNV, CDR2 YYDKDF (reference sequence). V was clipped by 0 bases and J by 4 bases, with 10 bases between them. The CDR3 sequence is 15 residues long. CDR3 amino acids: CATSRDDGENQPQHF. The CDR3 DNA sequence: TGTGCCACCAGCAGAGATGACGGAGAGAATCAGCCCCAGCATTTT.

This clonotype has ten or more counts. The chain uses TRBV4-1 and TRBJ2-1; no clear D gene. V was trimmed by 7 bases and J by 6 bases, leaving 13 bases between them. The germline CDR1 and CDR2 sequences are MGHRA and YSYEKL. The CDR3 is made up of 13 amino acids. The CDR3 DNA sequence: TGCGCCAGCACCACCATCCCACCCAATGAGCAGTTCTTC. Protein: CASTTIPPNEQFF.

This clonotype has only a few counts. V and J are TRBV7-2 and TRBJ1-1; weak D call: TRBD1 (5 bases). V lost 0 bases, J lost 8 bases, and 22 bases lay in between. The CDR3 length is 17 residues. Germline CDR1 SGHTA, CDR2 FQGNSA. CDR3 nucleotide sequence: TGTGCCAGCAGCTTAGCGGGGGGTGGGCAGGAGGGATTCGAAGCTTTCTTT. This gives the protein CASSLAGGGQEGFEAFF.

This clonotype has at least ten counts. This chain uses TRBV7-6 with TRBJ2-1; D remains ambiguous. CDR3 length: 13 amino acids. The germline CDR1 and CDR2 sequences are SGHVS and FNYEAQ. V lost 2 bases to trimming and J lost 8 bases, with 10 bases between them. In DNA, the CDR3 is TGTGCCAGCAGCTTACAGGTTACCTATGAGCAGTTCTTC. Residues: CASSLQVTYEQFF. The entire variable domain, with the rest obtained from reference TRBV7-6 and TRBJ2-1, is as follows: GAGVSQSPRYKVTKRGQDVALRCDPISGHVSLYWYRQALGQGPEFLTYFNYEAQQDKSGLPNDRFSAERPEGSISTLTIQRTEQRDSAMYRCASSLQVTYEQFFGPGTRLTVL.

This clonotype was seen many times. The chain uses TRBV7-2 and TRBJ1-1; D ambiguous. CDR1 is SGHTA, CDR2 FQGNSA, per germline. V was trimmed by 5 bases and J by 0 bases, leaving 13 bases between them. The CDR3 runs 15 residues. The CDR3 nucleotides read TGTGCCAGCAGCGGCAGGTTTGGCATGAACACTGAAGCTTTCTTT. This encodes CASSGRFGMNTEAFF.

This clonotype was counted many times. This CDR3 is CASSPLTRRAGELFF. In DNA form, the CDR3 reads TGTGCCAGCAGCCCATTGACCCGAAGGGCCGGGGAGCTGTTTTTT. The chain combines TRBV7-2 with TRBJ2-2; D remains ambiguous. The V gene's germline CDR1 is SGHTA and CDR2 FQGNSA. The CDR3 is made up of 15 amino acids. Between the trimmed V and J ends, which lost 5 bases and 6 bases, there was a span of 16 bases.

This clonotype was seen many times. V is TRBV7-9 and J is TRBJ1-2, with D unclear. CDR1 is SEHNR and CDR2 is FQNEAQ in the germline V gene (reference sequence). V was clipped by 2 bases and J by 1 base, with 11 bases between them. This CDR3 region has 15 residues. Written as DNA, the CDR3 is TGTGCCAGCAGCTTATTGTCAATATATAACTATGGCTACACCTTC. It codes for CASSLLSIYNYGYTF.

In this sample, this clonotype turned up many times. The CDR3 DNA reads as TGCGCCAGCAGTGCTAGCGGGGGAGTCGGTGAGCAGTTCTTC. Protein product: CASSASGGVGEQFF. The chain recombines TRBV10-1 with TRBJ2-1; TRBD2 matches at 10 bases. J lost 9 bases, V lost 4 bases, and 6 bases had no gene match. The CDR3 runs to 14 residues. The germline CDR1 and CDR2 sequences are WNHNN and SYGVQD (reference sequence).

This clonotype was picked up many times. The rearrangement links TRBV11-2 to TRBJ2-7, with D uncertain. Germline values: CDR1 SGHAT, CDR2 FQNNGV. This CDR3 has 16 residues. Trimming stripped 1 base from V and 2 bases from J, with 15 bases between. Here the CDR3 reads CASSLVSSAATYEQYF. The CDR3 DNA reads TGTGCCAGCAGCTTAGTATCTTCGGCAGCCACCTACGAGCAGTACTTC. The complete variable domain, with remaining parts taken from reference TRBV11-2 and TRBJ2-7, reads EAGVAQSPRYKIIEKRQSVAFWCNPISGHATLYWYQQILGQGPKLLIQFQNNGVVDDSQLPKDRFSAERLKGVDSTLKIQPAKLEDSAVYLCASSLVSSAATYEQYFGPGTRLTVT.

This clonotype appeared many times. V and J are TRBV5-1 and TRBJ2-2; D is unclear. With 1 base removed from V and 1 base from J, the gap between germline ends came to 8 bases. Per germline, CDR1 SGHRS and CDR2 YFSETQ. The CDR3 contains 15 residues. The CDR3 reads CASSLNSRNTGELFF. The CDR3 DNA sequence: TGCGCCAGCAGCTTGAACTCCAGGAACACCGGGGAGCTGTTTTTT.

This clonotype was detected ten times or more. CDR3 sequence: CASSLAHYRVGEQYF. CDR3 nucleotides: TGTGCCAGCAGCTTAGCCCACTACAGGGTTGGCGAGCAGTACTTC. The genes are TRBV7-2 and TRBJ2-7, with a possible D match to TRBD1 (6 bases). The CDR3 has 15 residues. CDR1 and CDR2 from the germline V gene are SGHTA and FQGNSA. Trimming removed 0 bases at V and 6 bases at J, with 15 bases between.

This clonotype appeared many times. V usage is TRBV12-3 or TRBV12-4 and J usage is TRBJ1-1, with D possibly TRBD1 on 5 matching bases. The CDR3 is 15 residues long. The ends were cut back, 7 bases at V and 1 base at J, with 16 bases in the middle. CDR3 in DNA: TGTGCCAGCACTTCTACGGGACGGAGGAACACTGAAGCTTTCTTT. Translated, it gives CASTSTGRRNTEAFF.

This clonotype has at least ten counts. J is TRBJ2-3 and V is TRBV5-1; TRBD1 might be the D (6 bases). V was shortened by 7 bases and J by 5 bases, with 17 bases between the two germline ends. The CDR3 totals 14 residues. The germline CDR1 and CDR2 sequences are SGHRS and YFSETQ. The DNA for the CDR3 is TGCGCCAGCGGAATCGACAGGATTGGAGATACGCAGTATTTT. This gives the protein CASGIDRIGDTQYF.

The sample holds many counts of this clonotype. The J gene is TRBJ2-7, the V gene TRBV7-9, with D possibly called TRBD1 or TRBD2 (6 bases each). V was pared by 5 bases and J by 3 bases, with 11 bases between. The germline V gene encodes CDR1 SEHNR and CDR2 FQNEAQ (reference sequence). The CDR3 is made up of 13 amino acids. CDR3 nucleotides: TGTGCCAGCAGCCGAAGGGGGGTCTACGAGCAGTACGTC. Its protein product is CASSRRGVYEQYV.

This clonotype came up many times. V gene TRBV7-9 combines with J gene TRBJ1-5; D gene ambiguous. Looked up from germline, CDR1 is SEHNR and CDR2 is FQNEAQ (reference sequence). With 2 bases removed from V and 0 bases from J, the gap between germline ends came to 8 bases. The CDR3 runs 15 residues. The CDR3 DNA sequence: TGTGCCAGCAGCTTAAACGAGGGTAGCAATCAGCCCCAGCATTTT. Its translation is CASSLNEGSNQPQHF.

In its sample, this clonotype was seen many times. The rearrangement links TRBV5-1 to TRBJ2-7; D is possibly TRBD2 (5 bases). The germline CDR1 and CDR2 sequences are SGHRS and YFSETQ. Trimming took 0 bases from V and 2 from J, leaving 12 bases between them. The CDR3 has 15 residues. The CDR3 loop is CASSLGPGNTYEQYF. The CDR3 region has the DNA TGCGCCAGCAGCTTGGGCCCCGGGAACACCTACGAGCAGTACTTC. The whole variable domain, remainder taken from reference TRBV5-1 and TRBJ2-7, is KAGVTQTPRYLIKTRGQQVTLSCSPISGHRSVSWYQQTPGQGLQFLFEYFSETQRNKGNFPGRFSGRQFSNSRSEMNVSTLELGDSALYLCASSLGPGNTYEQYFGPGTRLTVT.

This clonotype was recorded at least ten times. The CDR3 loop is CASSWDTLYEQYV. The DNA for the CDR3 is TGTGCCAGCAGTTGGGACACTTTATACGAGCAGTACGTC. The V gene is TRBV7-8, the J gene TRBJ2-7, with a weak D call TRBD1 (6 bases). Germline assignment: CDR1 SGHVS and CDR2 FQNEAQ. Trimming cost V 6 bases and J 4 bases, with 13 bases left between them. The CDR3 is made up of 13 amino acids.